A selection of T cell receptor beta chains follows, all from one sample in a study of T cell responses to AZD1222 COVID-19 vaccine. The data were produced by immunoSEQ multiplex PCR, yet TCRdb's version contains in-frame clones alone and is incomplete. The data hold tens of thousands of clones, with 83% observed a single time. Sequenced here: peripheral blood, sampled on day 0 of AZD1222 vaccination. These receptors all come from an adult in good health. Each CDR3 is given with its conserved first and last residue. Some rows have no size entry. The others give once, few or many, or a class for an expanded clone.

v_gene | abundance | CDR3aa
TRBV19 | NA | CASRTGAAGFNQPQHF
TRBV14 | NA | CASSQGVWGDGYTF
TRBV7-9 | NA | CASSGGPLNTEAFF
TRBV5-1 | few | CASSPPVTPNEQFF
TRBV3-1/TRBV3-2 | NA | CASSFVNGYTF
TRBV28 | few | CASYRGDGYTF
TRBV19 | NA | CASSKGLAGAGELFF
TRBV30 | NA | CAWSVFGNTEAFF
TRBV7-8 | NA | CASSEIFGSGNTIYF
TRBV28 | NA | CASSGPSGRAYEQYF
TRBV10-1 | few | CASSEGGGNNEQFF
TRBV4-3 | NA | CASSQDDKGDYGYTF
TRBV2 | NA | CASRWTRNTEAFF
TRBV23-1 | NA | CASSQSGWRLDPSGTDSPLHF
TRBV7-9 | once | CASSMTGQGAADTIYF
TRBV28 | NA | CASSGGTGLSSNEKLFF
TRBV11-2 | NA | CASSLGLRGTDTQYF
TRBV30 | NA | CAWSPSGSGELFF
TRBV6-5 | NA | CASRPWGEDNEKLFF
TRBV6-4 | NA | CANNLRGISNQPQHF
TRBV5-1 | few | CASSSGQGSYEQYF
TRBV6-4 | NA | CASPRGGGRRSYEQYF
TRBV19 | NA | CASGFGGGSNSPLHF
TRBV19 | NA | CASSAQAGYTEAFF
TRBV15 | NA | CATSGSGATYNEQFF
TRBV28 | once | CASSSSVSVEETQYF
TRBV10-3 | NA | CAISDRIEEGTDTQYF
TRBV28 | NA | CASTLAGANTGELFF
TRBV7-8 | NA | CASSLSRAANTEAFF
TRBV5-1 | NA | CASRTWGYNEQFF
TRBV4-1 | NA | CASSLPPHTRNEKLFF
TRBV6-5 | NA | CASSYPSGKGTGELFF
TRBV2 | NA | CASSDSGGDEKLFF
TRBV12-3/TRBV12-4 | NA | CASSLATGYGYTF
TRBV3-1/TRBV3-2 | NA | CASSQYSGGNNEQFF
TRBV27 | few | CASSLSSGVGGYTF
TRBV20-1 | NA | CSASSSGLSYEQYF
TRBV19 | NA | CASSTLTGGELFF
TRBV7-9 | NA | CASSNRVQGISGANVLTF
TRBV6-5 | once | CASSYSTGGTEAFF
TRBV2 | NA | CASSESTGTTQPQHF
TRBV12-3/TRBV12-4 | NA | CASRDTSNTEAFF
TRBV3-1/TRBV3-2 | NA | CASSLAPGQGYNEQFF
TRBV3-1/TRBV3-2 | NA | CASSQWTSGSHEQFF